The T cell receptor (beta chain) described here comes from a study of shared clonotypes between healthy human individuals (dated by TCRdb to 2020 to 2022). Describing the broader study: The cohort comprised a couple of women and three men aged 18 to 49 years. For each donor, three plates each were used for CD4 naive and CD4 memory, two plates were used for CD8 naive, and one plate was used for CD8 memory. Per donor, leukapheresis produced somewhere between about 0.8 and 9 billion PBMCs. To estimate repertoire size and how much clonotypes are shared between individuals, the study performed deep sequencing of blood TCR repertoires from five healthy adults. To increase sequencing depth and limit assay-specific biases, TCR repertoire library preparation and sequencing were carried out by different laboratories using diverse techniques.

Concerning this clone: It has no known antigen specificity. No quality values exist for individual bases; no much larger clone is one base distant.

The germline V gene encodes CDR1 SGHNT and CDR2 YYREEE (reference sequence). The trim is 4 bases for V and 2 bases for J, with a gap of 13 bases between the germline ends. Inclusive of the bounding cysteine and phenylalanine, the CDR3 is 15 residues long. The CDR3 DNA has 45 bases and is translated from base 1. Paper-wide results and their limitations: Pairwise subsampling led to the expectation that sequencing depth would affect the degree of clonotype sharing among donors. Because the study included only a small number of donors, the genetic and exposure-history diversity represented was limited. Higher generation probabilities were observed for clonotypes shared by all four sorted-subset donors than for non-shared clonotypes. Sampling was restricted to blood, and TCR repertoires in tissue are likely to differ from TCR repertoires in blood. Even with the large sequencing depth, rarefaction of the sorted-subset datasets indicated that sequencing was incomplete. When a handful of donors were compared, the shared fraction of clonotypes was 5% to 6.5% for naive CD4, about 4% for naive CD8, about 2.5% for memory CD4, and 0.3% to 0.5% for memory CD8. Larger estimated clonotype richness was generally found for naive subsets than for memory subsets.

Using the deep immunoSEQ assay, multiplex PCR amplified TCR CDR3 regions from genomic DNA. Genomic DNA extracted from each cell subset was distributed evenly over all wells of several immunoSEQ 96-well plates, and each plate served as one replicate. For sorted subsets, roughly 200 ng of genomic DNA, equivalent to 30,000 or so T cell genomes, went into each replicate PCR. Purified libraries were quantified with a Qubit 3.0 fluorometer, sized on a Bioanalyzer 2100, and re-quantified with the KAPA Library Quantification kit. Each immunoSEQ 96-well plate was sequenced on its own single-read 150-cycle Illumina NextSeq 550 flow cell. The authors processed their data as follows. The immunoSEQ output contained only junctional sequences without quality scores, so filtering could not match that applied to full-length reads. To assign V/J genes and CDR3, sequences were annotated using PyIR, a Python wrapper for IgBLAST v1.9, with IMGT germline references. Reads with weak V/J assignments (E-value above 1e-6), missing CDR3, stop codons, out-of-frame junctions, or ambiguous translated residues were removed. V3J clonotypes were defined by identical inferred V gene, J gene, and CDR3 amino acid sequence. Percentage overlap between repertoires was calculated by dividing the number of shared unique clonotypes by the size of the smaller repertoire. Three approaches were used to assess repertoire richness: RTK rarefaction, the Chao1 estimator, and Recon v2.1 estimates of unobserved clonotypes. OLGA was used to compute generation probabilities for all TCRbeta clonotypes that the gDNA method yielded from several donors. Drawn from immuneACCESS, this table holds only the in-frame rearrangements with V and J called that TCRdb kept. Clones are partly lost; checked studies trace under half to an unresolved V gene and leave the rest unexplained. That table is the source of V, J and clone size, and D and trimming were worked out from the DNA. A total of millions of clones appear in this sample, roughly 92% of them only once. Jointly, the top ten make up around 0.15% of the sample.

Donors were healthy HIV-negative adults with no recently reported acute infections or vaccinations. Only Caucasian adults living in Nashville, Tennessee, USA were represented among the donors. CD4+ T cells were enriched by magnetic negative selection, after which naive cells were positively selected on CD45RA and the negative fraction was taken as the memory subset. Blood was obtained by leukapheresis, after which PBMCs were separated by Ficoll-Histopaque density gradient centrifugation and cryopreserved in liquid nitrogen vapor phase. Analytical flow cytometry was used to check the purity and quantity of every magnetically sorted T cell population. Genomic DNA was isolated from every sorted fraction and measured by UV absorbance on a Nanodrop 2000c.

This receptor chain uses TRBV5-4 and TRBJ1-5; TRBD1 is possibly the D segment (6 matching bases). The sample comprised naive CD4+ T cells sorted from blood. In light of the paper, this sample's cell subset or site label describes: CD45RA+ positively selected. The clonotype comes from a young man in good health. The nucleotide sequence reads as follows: TGTGCCAGCAGCGAACAGGGCGGCGGCAATCAGCCCCAGCATTTT. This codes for CASSEQGGGNQPQHF.